These T cell receptor beta chains were read from a single sample in a study of graft-versus-host responses after intestinal transplantation. Clones were read by immunoSEQ multiplex PCR, and TCRdb kept only the in-frame ones, dropping some. The table records 20,000 to 25,000 clones, 89% of them present only once. Sequencing used PBMCs, obtained just over 64 days after intestinal transplantation. Receptors were obtained from a human patient who received an intestinal transplant, so some T cells may come from the graft donor. Both conserved end residues are part of each CDR3. Each record gives: V gene, D gene, CDR3 length, J gene, CDR3 DNA, CDR3 protein. The D gene is left open where the match is weak.

v_gene: TRBV30
d_gene: NA
len: 12
j_gene: TRBJ1-3
CDR3nt: TGTGCCTGGAGTGATGGAGGGAACACCATATATTTT
CDR3aa: CAWSDGGNTIYF

v_gene: TRBV21-1
d_gene: NA
len: 13
j_gene: TRBJ1-2
CDR3nt: TGTGCCAGCAGCAACGGGACAGACTATGGCTACACCTTC
CDR3aa: CASSNGTDYGYTF

v_gene: TRBV18
d_gene: NA
len: 15
j_gene: TRBJ2-7
CDR3nt: TGTGCCAGCTCACCACAGGGACTTCAATCCTACGAGCAGTACTTC
CDR3aa: CASSPQGLQSYEQYF

v_gene: TRBV27
d_gene: TRBD1
len: 16
j_gene: TRBJ2-7
CDR3nt: TGTGCCAGCACCCCCCTCCCTCCGGGACAGACCAACGAGCAGTACTTC
CDR3aa: CASTPLPPGQTNEQYF

v_gene: TRBV11-2
d_gene: NA
len: 14
j_gene: TRBJ1-4
CDR3nt: TGTGCCAGCAGCTTAGAAGGAGGGATTGAAAAACTGTTTTTT
CDR3aa: CASSLEGGIEKLFF

v_gene: TRBV7-2
d_gene: TRBD1
len: 17
j_gene: TRBJ2-1
CDR3nt: TGTGCCAGCAGCTCCCTTAGCTTGAGGGGGCCCTACAATGAGCAGTTCTTC
CDR3aa: CASSSLSLRGPYNEQFF

v_gene: TRBV29-1
d_gene: TRBD1
len: 15
j_gene: TRBJ1-5
CDR3nt: TGCAGCGTTACTGCGGACAGGGACAGCAATCAGCCCCAGCATTTT
CDR3aa: CSVTADRDSNQPQHF

v_gene: TRBV12-5
d_gene: NA
len: 13
j_gene: TRBJ1-1
CDR3nt: TGTGCTAGTGGTTTGGTTAGGGCCTCTGAAGCTTTCTTT
CDR3aa: CASGLVRASEAFF

v_gene: TRBV7-8
d_gene: TRBD1
len: 14
j_gene: TRBJ2-7
CDR3nt: TGTGCCAGCAGCTTAGGGACAGGGGCCTACGAGCAGTACTTC
CDR3aa: CASSLGTGAYEQYF

v_gene: TRBV2
d_gene: TRBD2
len: 14
j_gene: TRBJ2-1
CDR3nt: TGTGCCAGCTATCGACTAGCGATATCCAATGAGCAGTTCTTC
CDR3aa: CASYRLAISNEQFF

v_gene: TRBV2
d_gene: TRBD2
len: 15
j_gene: TRBJ2-7
CDR3nt: TGTGCCAGCAGTGAGGTTGCGGGACTAGCGAGGGAGCAGTACTTC
CDR3aa: CASSEVAGLAREQYF

v_gene: TRBV11-3
d_gene: NA
len: 10
j_gene: TRBJ2-7
CDR3nt: TGTGCCAGCAGCTCCTACGAGCAGTACTTC
CDR3aa: CASSSYEQYF

v_gene: TRBV27
d_gene: NA
len: 14
j_gene: TRBJ2-5
CDR3nt: TGTGCCAGCAGTCCGTACAGGGTCCCGGAGACCCAGTACTTC
CDR3aa: CASSPYRVPETQYF

v_gene: TRBV4-1
d_gene: TRBD1
len: 15
j_gene: TRBJ2-7
CDR3nt: TGCGCCAGCAGCCACGGTCGGGACAGCTCCTACGAGCAGTACTTC
CDR3aa: CASSHGRDSSYEQYF

v_gene: TRBV7-2
d_gene: TRBD2
len: 14
j_gene: TRBJ2-5
CDR3nt: TGTGCCAGCAGCCGGACTAGCGGGGAGGAGACCCAGTACTTC
CDR3aa: CASSRTSGEETQYF

v_gene: TRBV2
d_gene: NA
len: 15
j_gene: TRBJ2-6
CDR3nt: TGTGCCAGCAGTGATCGGGTGACTGGGGCCAACGTCCTGACTTTC
CDR3aa: CASSDRVTGANVLTF

v_gene: TRBV10-3
d_gene: NA
len: 13
j_gene: TRBJ1-1
CDR3nt: TGTGCCATCAGTGACACAGGGAACACTGAAGCTTTCTTT
CDR3aa: CAISDTGNTEAFF